This TCR beta chain was recorded in a study of blood T cell repertoires in COVID-19. In the study overall: Acute-phase and convalescent COVID-19 samples originated in the United States, Italy and Spain. In each case, the material was cDNA or gDNA derived from T cells, B-cell-depleted T cells, or PBMCs.

Source study methods: Amplification of reference gene primers provided the estimated nucleated cell counts. Sequencing was performed with immunoSEQ multiplex PCR; in TCRdb, only in-frame clones are kept and a portion is missing. V and J calls and clone size are given by that table; D and trimming were obtained from the DNA. This table has 300,000 to 450,000 clones, approximately 80% appearing once. Germline CDR1 LNHDA, CDR2 SQIVND (reference sequence). CDR3 size: 16 residues. V shed 5 bases, J shed 4 bases, and the junction held 8 bases outside the gene matches. The genes are TRBV19 and TRBJ2-3; 11 bases are shared with TRBD2. This receptor was identified in a human donor with acute or convalescent COVID-19. The donor label of this sample is uncertain. Sequencing was done on a sample of peripheral blood. The CDR3 DNA sequence: TGTGCCAGTAGTCAAAGACTAGCGGGGCTGGCAGATACGCAGTATTTT. Encoded protein: CASSQRLAGLADTQYF.